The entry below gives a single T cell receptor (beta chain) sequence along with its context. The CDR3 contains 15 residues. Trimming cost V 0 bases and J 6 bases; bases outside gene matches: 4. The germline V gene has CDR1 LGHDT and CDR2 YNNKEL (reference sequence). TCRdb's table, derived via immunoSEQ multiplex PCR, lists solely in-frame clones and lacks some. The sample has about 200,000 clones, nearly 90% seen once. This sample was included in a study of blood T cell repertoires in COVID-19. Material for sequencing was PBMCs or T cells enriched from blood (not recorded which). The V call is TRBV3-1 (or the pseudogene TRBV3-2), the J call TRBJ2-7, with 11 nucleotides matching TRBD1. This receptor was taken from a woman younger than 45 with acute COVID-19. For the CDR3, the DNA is TGTGCCAGCAGCCAAGATTGGGGACAGGGGGGCGAGCAGTACTTC. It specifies CASSQDWGQGGEQYF.